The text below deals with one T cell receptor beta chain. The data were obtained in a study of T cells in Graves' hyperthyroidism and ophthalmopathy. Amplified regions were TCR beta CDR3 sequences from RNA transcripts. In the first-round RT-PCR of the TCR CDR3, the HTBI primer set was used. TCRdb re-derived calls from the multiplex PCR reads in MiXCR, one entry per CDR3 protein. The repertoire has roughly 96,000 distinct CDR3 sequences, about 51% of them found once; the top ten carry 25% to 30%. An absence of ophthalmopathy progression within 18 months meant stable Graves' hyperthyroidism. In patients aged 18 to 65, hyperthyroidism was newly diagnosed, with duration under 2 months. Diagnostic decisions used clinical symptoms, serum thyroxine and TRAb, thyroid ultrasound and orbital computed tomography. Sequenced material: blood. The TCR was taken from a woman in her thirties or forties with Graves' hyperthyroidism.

The DNA of the CDR3 is TGTGCCAGTAGTATCCGGCGGAGATTGGTAGATACGCAGTATTTT. Its translation: CASSIRRRLVDTQYF. The chain uses TRBV19 and TRBJ2-3; D unresolved. This CDR3 contains 15 residues. V gave up 3 bases and J gave up 5 bases, with 15 bases separating them. CDR1 and CDR2 (germline): LNHDA, SQIVND (reference sequence).